This T cell receptor beta chain stems from a study of pediatric ulcerative colitis. This table comes from immunoSEQ multiplex PCR, and its TCRdb copy is limited to in-frame clones, with some not included. The table records tens of thousands of clones, about 89% of them present only once. The TCR sequence derives from a boy aged 10-17 years who was a control in a study of pediatric ulcerative colitis. Sequencing used blood.

The CDR3 DNA sequence: TGCGCCAGCAGCTTAATAAGGGGGCAAGGGAACACTGAAGCTTTCTTT. This gives the protein CASSLIRGQGNTEAFF. The chain is built from TRBV5-1 and TRBJ1-1; 7 positions agree with TRBD1. V shed 2 bases, J shed 1 base, and the junction held 8 bases outside the gene matches. There are 16 residues in the CDR3. Germline V CDR1 and CDR2: SGHRS, YFSETQ.